The clone carrying this T cell receptor beta chain was detected only a few times. Source study methods: The assay estimated nucleated cells by amplifying reference gene primers. Data came from immunoSEQ multiplex PCR; TCRdb stores just in-frame clones and leaves some out. That table supplies the V and J calls and clone size; D and trimming were determined from the DNA. The sample includes under 130,000 clones, 82% of them seen just once. These data originate in a study of blood T cell repertoires in COVID-19. Turning to the study itself: From the United States, Italy and Spain came samples of acute and convalescent COVID-19. The analysed material was cDNA or gDNA that came from T cells, B-cell-depleted T cells, or PBMCs.

This CDR3 has 16 amino acids. Germline V CDR1 and CDR2: SNHLY, FYNNEI. After removal of 6 bases from V and 1 base from J, the junction contained 7 bases not matched to a gene. The clonotype was recovered from an elderly woman with acute or convalescent COVID-19. Sample: peripheral blood. The chain recombines TRBV2 with TRBJ2-1; 9 bases fit TRBD2. The CDR3 region has the DNA TGTGCCAGCAGACCATCCCTAGCGGGATCCTACAATGAGCAGTTCTTC. It translates to CASRPSLAGSYNEQFF.